This T cell receptor beta chain originates from a study of OX40 agonist ivuxolimab in advanced cancers. For the study at large: Partial response was recorded in three patients: one hepatocellular carcinoma and two cutaneous melanoma cases.

Patients who had autoimmune disease history or got systemic immunosuppression were left out. Patients had blood sampled at baseline and again on cycle 4 day 1 and cycle 7 day 1. This CDR3 spans 17 amino acids. The V end was cut by 0 bases, the J end by 4 bases, with 19 bases between. Looked up from germline, CDR1 is MNHNS and CDR2 is SASEGT. This clone has a single count. Its antigen remains unidentified. Generated by immunoSEQ multiplex PCR, the TCRdb table keeps only in-frame clones and is missing some. The data contain tens of thousands of clones, approximately 87% of them singletons. Study results and limitations: CD4+ and CD8+ blood T cells expanded clonally by week 6 at 0.1 to 3.0 mg/kg.

This clonotype originated in an adult with an advanced solid tumor such as melanoma, head and neck, liver or kidney cancer. Sequencing was performed on CD4+ or CD8+ T cells sorted from blood, taken in a trial of the OX40 agonist ivuxolimab. J is TRBJ2-7 and V is TRBV6-1; TRBD1 is a possible D gene (6 bases). CDR3 sequence: CASSEARNRALTYEQYF. The CDR3 DNA sequence: TGTGCCAGCAGTGAAGCGCGAAACAGGGCCCTTACTTACGAGCAGTACTTC.